The rows below give T cell receptor beta chains drawn from one sample of a study of response to subunit inactivated influenza vaccine. TCRdb reanalysed the RT-PCR reads using MiXCR and keeps one entry per CDR3 protein. The data contain 500,000 to 550,000 distinct CDR3 sequences, around 21% of them singletons. These data were also reused for a study on T cells expressing NK-cell markers.

The input for sequencing was CD4+ T cells sorted from PBMCs, taken about 13 days after vaccination. Receptors originate from a man over 45 who received an inactivated influenza vaccine. CDR3s include the opening cysteine and the closing phenylalanine or tryptophan. A D gene is named only where the DNA matches it firmly. Expanded clones get a size class; other rows say once, few or many, or leave the size out.

d_call clone_size j_call v_call cdr3_aa cdr3_nt
TRBD1 many TRBJ2-1 TRBV5-1 CASSWTGGAGYEQFF TGCGCCAGCAGCTGGACAGGGGGCGCGGGTTATGAGCAGTTCTTC
. . TRBJ1-4 TRBV5-6 CASSPWDQEEKLFF TGTGCCAGCAGCCCGTGGGACCAGGAGGAAAAACTGTTTTTT
. . TRBJ2-2 TRBV6-1 CASSFWGEGAGELFF TGTGCCAGCAGCTTTTGGGGGGAAGGGGCCGGGGAGCTGTTTTTT
. many TRBJ1-5 TRBV7-8 CASSPQSGARQPQHF TGTGCCAGCAGCCCCCAGAGCGGGGCGCGACAGCCCCAGCATTTT
. . TRBJ1-1 TRBV6-2/TRBV6-3 CASSYPFRRTEAFF TGTGCCAGCAGTTATCCGTTCCGGCGGACTGAAGCTTTCTTT
. few TRBJ2-7 TRBV5-1 CASSREGVRNEQYF TGCGCCAGCAGCAGAGAGGGGGTCCGGAACGAGCAGTACTTC
. . TRBJ1-3 TRBV9 CASSVEGHLLTGNTIYF TGTGCCAGCAGCGTAGAAGGACATCTTCTAACTGGAAACACCATATATTTT
. . TRBJ1-4 TRBV18 CASSPAPDGKEKLFF TGTGCCAGCTCACCAGCCCCGGACGGAAAAGAAAAACTGTTTTTT
. few TRBJ2-5 TRBV6-1 CASTTPGEGTQYF TGTGCCAGCACCACACCGGGGGAAGGGACCCAGTACTTC
. . TRBJ2-3 TRBV20-1 CSASGWGRGSDTQYF TGCAGTGCCTCCGGGTGGGGGCGGGGGTCAGATACGCAGTATTTT
. . TRBJ1-2 TRBV7-8 CASSLAWGSQYGYTF TGTGCCAGCAGCTTAGCCTGGGGAAGCCAGTATGGCTACACCTTC
. few TRBJ1-4 TRBV6-5 CASSSGRLNEKLFF TGTGCCAGCAGTTCCGGCAGATTAAATGAAAAACTGTTTTTT
. . TRBJ1-1 TRBV12-3/TRBV12-4 CASRSQMNTEAFF TGTGCCAGCAGATCTCAGATGAACACTGAAGCTTTCTTT
. . TRBJ2-2 TRBV6-1 CASSESRWEPPHRELFF TGTGCCAGCAGTGAATCGAGGTGGGAGCCTCCTCACCGGGAGCTGTTTTTT
. many TRBJ1-2 TRBV5-1 CASSPGWGVANYGYTF TGCGCCAGCAGCCCAGGATGGGGGGTAGCTAACTATGGCTACACCTTC
TRBD1 . TRBJ2-5 TRBV20-1 CSARGLPGQGGETQYF TGCAGTGCTAGAGGGTTACCGGGACAGGGAGGGGAGACCCAGTACTTC
. . TRBJ2-7 TRBV6-2/TRBV6-3 CASRYRDLYEQYF TGTGCCAGCAGATACAGGGACCTCTACGAGCAGTACTTC
. few TRBJ2-1 TRBV5-1 CASSLGGDSYNEQFF TGCGCCAGCAGCTTGGGAGGCGACTCCTACAATGAGCAGTTCTTC
TRBD1 . TRBJ1-2 TRBV6-1 CASTPQQGVIGGYTF TGTGCCAGCACTCCACAACAGGGGGTTATCGGGGGCTACACCTTC
. few TRBJ2-3 TRBV4-1 CASSQGVPTSTDTQYF TGCGCCAGCAGCCAAGGGGTCCCTACTAGCACAGATACGCAGTATTTT
TRBD1 many TRBJ2-5 TRBV4-2 CASSPSGTGRETQYF TGTGCCAGCAGCCCTTCCGGGACAGGGCGTGAGACCCAGTACTTC
. . TRBJ2-7 TRBV3-1 CASSQDRARSYEQYF TGTGCCAGCAGCCAAGATCGAGCCCGATCCTACGAGCAGTACTTC
. . TRBJ1-1 TRBV6-1 CASSENRELTEAFF TGTGCCAGCAGCGAAAACAGGGAGCTCACTGAAGCTTTCTTT
. few TRBJ1-5 TRBV21-1 CAKPTGPHHIPNQPQHF TGTGCCAAACCGACAGGGCCTCATCATATTCCCAATCAGCCCCAGCATTTT
. . TRBJ2-7 TRBV20-1 CSASVGQSSYEQYF TGCAGTGCTAGTGTTGGACAGAGCTCCTACGAGCAGTACTTC
TRBD2 . TRBJ2-7 TRBV2 CASNVGTSAEQYF TGTGCCAGCAACGTCGGGACTAGCGCTGAGCAGTACTTC
. . TRBJ2-3 TRBV5-1 CASTLSSTDTQYF TGCGCCAGCACCCTCTCTAGCACAGATACGCAGTATTTT
. few TRBJ2-5 TRBV3-1 CASSPEATSETQYF TGTGCCAGCAGCCCCGAGGCTACTTCGGAGACCCAGTACTTC